This T cell receptor (beta chain) was recorded in a study of tumor-infiltrating lymphocytes in primary liver carcinoma. From around 500 ng of total RNA, TCR beta-specific cDNA was reverse-transcribed using a constant-region primer. Investigators got TCR beta libraries out of three nested multiplex PCR rounds, done with slightly modified ARM-PCR. Primers for the first two PCR rounds were TRBV1-TRBV30 forward primers and a C-beta reverse primer (roughly 10 cycles per round). TCRdb itself ran the multiplex PCR reads through MiXCR, one entry per CDR3 protein. The table records under 200,000 distinct CDR3 sequences, just under 85% of them present only once. The trim removed 7 bases at V and 6 bases at J, leaving 14 bases unmatched. Per the germline V gene, CDR1 is MDHEN and CDR2 is SYDVKM. This CDR3 comprises 15 residues. This clonotype has at least ten counts. From unsorted bulk tissue weighing 20-30 mg, DNA and RNA were co-extracted.

The clonotype was recovered from a middle-aged man with primary liver carcinoma and hepatitis B virus infection. Sequencing input: tumor tissue from primary liver carcinoma. The rearrangement joins TRBV28 to TRBJ2-7, with 8 bases aligning to TRBD2. Here the CDR3 DNA reads TGTGCCAGCACCCGGGGGGGGCGGGTCATCCTCGAGCAGTACTTC. Protein sequence: CASTRGGRVILEQYF.